Ten or more counts support the clone carrying this TCR beta chain. Its antigen is as yet unknown. Time point given: pre-sensitization, week 0. The treatment: therapeutic diphenylcyclopropenone sensitization with weekly scalp DPC. Donors were 18 to 70-year-old alopecia patients suitable for DPC. These data belong to a study of human T cells and chemical hapten exposure. As for the study in general: Investigators sensitized approximately 2 cm by approximately 2 cm of upper inner arm skin with 2% DPC. Study observations and caveats: Donors in the study had alopecia, meaning their immune response may differ from healthy people's.

Individual cDNA molecules in this library carried unique molecular identifiers. TCRdb ran MiXCR on the RACE reads and lists one entry per CDR3 protein. The sample lists 99,000 or so distinct CDR3 sequences, under 14% occurring once. Germline CDR1 MNHEY, CDR2 SVGEGT. The CDR3 is 17 residues long. Trimming removed 7 bases at V and 4 bases at J, with 24 bases between. This receptor was identified in a woman between 55 and 75 years old with alopecia areata. Some clones in this sample may be carry-over from other donors' samples. The material was whole blood, obtained in connection with sensitization to the hapten diphenylcyclopropenone (DPC). The chain carries TRBV6-2 or TRBV6-3 and TRBJ2-3; maybe TRBD2 (5 bases). The chain's CDR3 is CASTESWAASFADTQYF. DNA for the CDR3: TGTGCCAGCACCGAGAGTTGGGCGGCTAGCTTCGCAGATACGCAGTATTTT.